The present entry profiles one T cell receptor beta chain with its context. The data were obtained in a study of blood T cell repertoires in COVID-19. At the level of the study: Italy, Spain and the United States were the sources of the convalescent and acute COVID-19 samples. Sources were T cells, B-cell-depleted T cells, or PBMCs; the material itself was cDNA or gDNA.

Trimming left V 5 bases short and J 13 bases short, with 8 bases between. This CDR3 region has 10 residues. In the study's own analysis: For nucleated cells, counts were estimated from reference gene primer amplification. Clones were read by immunoSEQ multiplex PCR, and TCRdb kept only the in-frame ones, dropping some. V and J calls plus clone size are reproduced from that table; the DNA served to infer D and trimming. The table shows tens of thousands of clones, with roughly 86% occurring only once. This receptor was obtained from a human donor in a cohort sampled during active COVID-19. This sequence joins TRBV12-3 or TRBV12-4 and TRBJ2-2; possibly TRBD2 for D (5 bases). The sequenced sample was peripheral blood. CDR3 region: CASSPGRLFF. The CDR3 region has the DNA TGTGCCAGCAGTCCGGGGAGGCTGTTTTTT.